The next 29 T cell receptor beta chains were all read from a single sample in a study of blood T cells in healthy people across ages. A second 7 to 11 cycle PCR used barcoded and J-beta primers. TCRdb reprocessed the 5' RACE reads via MiXCR and lists one record per CDR3 protein. The table lists hundreds of thousands of distinct CDR3 sequences, around 50% of them singletons. Sequenced: blood. All receptors derive from a woman older than 75 in good health.

CDR3 in DNA: TGTGCCAGCAAAGGACAGCAGGCGACTGAAGCTTTCTTT. Its protein product is CASKGQQATEAFF. The rearrangement uses TRBV2 and TRBJ1-1, with D perhaps matching TRBD1 (6 bases). CDR1 and CDR2 from the germline V gene are SNHLY and FYNNEI. Trimming shortened V by 7 bases and J by 5 bases, and 14 bases separated the two germline ends. This CDR3 contains 13 residues.

The chain links TRBV10-3 to TRBJ2-3; perhaps D is TRBD1 or TRBD2 (5 bases each). The germline V gene encodes CDR1 ENHRY and CDR2 SYGVKD. Trimming stripped 6 bases from V and 2 bases from J, with 12 bases between. The CDR3 has 14 amino acids. This chain's CDR3 is CAISSGTNTDTQYF. In nucleotides, the CDR3 is TGTGCCATCAGCTCCGGGACCAACACAGATACGCAGTATTTT.

The chain employs TRBV6-5 and TRBJ2-7, with a tentative D call TRBD1 (5 bases). The DNA end favors TRBJ2-5, so the J call may be wrong. This CDR3 has 16 residues. Germline CDR1 and CDR2: MNHEY and SVGAGI. In DNA form, the CDR3 reads TGTGCCAGCAGTTACCAGACAGAGGATTCCGGAGAGACCCAGTACTTC. This translates into CASSYQTEDSGETQYF.

Many counts were recorded for this clonotype. V is TRBV12-3 or TRBV12-4 and J is TRBJ2-1; TRBD2 aligns across 10 bases. Trimming at V came to 3 bases and at J to 8 bases, leaving 7 bases not matched to a gene. The CDR3 has 15 amino acids. The CDR3 loop reads CASSFTSGKRDEQFF. The CDR3 DNA follows: TGTGCCAGCAGTTTTACTAGCGGGAAACGGGATGAGCAGTTCTTC.

This chain connects TRBV18 to TRBJ2-1, with 14 bases fitting TRBD2. Germline lookup yields CDR1 KGHSH and CDR2 LQKENI. With 3 bases clipped from V and 5 bases from J, the junction kept 9 bases outside the gene matches. This CDR3 region has 18 residues. The CDR3 bases are TGTGCCAGCTCACCTTTAGGATTGGGACTAGCGGGAGACAATGAGCAGTTCTTC. Encoded protein: CASSPLGLGLAGDNEQFF.

The gene calls are TRBV18 and TRBJ2-3; tentatively, D is TRBD2 (5 bases). V shed 4 bases and J shed 6 bases, with 17 bases lying between them. Germline V CDR1 and CDR2: KGHSH, LQKENI. The CDR3 runs to 15 residues. CDR3 protein: CASSQLGERGDTQYF. The CDR3 DNA follows: TGTGCCAGCTCACAACTCGGGGAGCGCGGGGATACGCAGTATTTT. Supplemented by reference TRBV18 and TRBJ2-3, the full variable domain reads NAGVMQNPRHLVRRRGQEARLRCSPMKGHSHVYWYRQLPEEGLKFMVYLQKENIIDESGMPKERFSAEFPKEGPSILRIQQVVRGDSAAYFCASSQLGERGDTQYFGPGTRLTVL.

This clonotype was recorded at least ten times. V and J are TRBV2 and TRBJ1-2; 9 bases align to TRBD1. Germline CDR1 and CDR2: SNHLY and FYNNEI. Unmatched junction bases numbered 12, after V lost 7 bases and J lost 3 bases. The CDR3 covers 16 residues. The chain's CDR3 is CASNLNYRGRDYGYTF. CDR3 sequence (DNA): TGTGCCAGCAATTTAAACTACAGGGGGCGAGACTATGGCTACACCTTC. Using reference TRBV2 and TRBJ1-2 for the parts outside the CDR3, the full variable domain is EPEVTQTPSHQVTQMGQEVILRCVPISNHLYFYWYRQILGQKVEFLVSFYNNEISEKSEIFDDQFSVERPDGSNFTLKIRSTKLEDSAMYFCASNLNYRGRDYGYTFGSGTRLTVV.

The chain is built from TRBV7-2 and TRBJ1-4; D may be TRBD1 (6 bases). The CDR3 length is 15 residues. V was clipped by 4 bases and J by 4 bases, with 13 bases between them. The germline gives CDR1 SGHTA, CDR2 FQGNSA. The CDR3 here is CASSSQGYLNEKLFF. CDR3 bases: TGTGCCAGCAGCTCACAGGGATACCTTAATGAAAAACTGTTTTTT.

V usage is TRBV4-1 and J usage is TRBJ2-4; the D is unclear. Germline lookup yields CDR1 MGHRA and CDR2 YSYEKL. The CDR3 contains 16 residues. Trimming took off 6 bases at V and 0 bases at J, with 15 bases between the two ends. CDR3 sequence: CASRPADHLAKNIQYF. CDR3 DNA sequence: TGCGCCAGCAGACCCGCTGATCACCTAGCCAAAAACATTCAGTACTTC.

Remarks on this clonotype: Being one base from a much bigger clone, this may be a read error. V and J are TRBV20-1 and TRBJ2-4; a weak D match, TRBD1 (6 bases). Germline V gene data show CDR1 as DFQATT and CDR2 as SNEGSKA (reference sequence). Trimming left V 5 bases short and J 3 bases short, with 20 bases between. This CDR3 is built from 16 residues. CDR3 residues: CSARLPGQTIKNIQYF. The CDR3 region has the DNA TGCAGTGCTCGCCTACCCGGACAGACCATCAAAAACATTCAGTACTTC.

CDR3 region: CASSPIGEVGGYTF. CDR3 DNA: TGTGCCAGCAGCCCCATCGGAGAGGTCGGGGGCTACACCTTC. The rearrangement joins TRBV9 to TRBJ1-2; D gene unclear. V was trimmed by 4 bases and J by 8 bases, leaving 18 bases between them. The CDR3 spans 14 residues. Germline V lookup: CDR1 SGDLS, CDR2 YYNGEE.

The chain carries TRBV24-1 and TRBJ2-2; TRBD2 aligns across 8 bases. J was trimmed by 7 bases and V by 1 base; bases with no gene match: 10. The CDR3 has 17 amino acids. CDR1 is KGHDR, CDR2 SFDVKD, per germline. The DNA of the CDR3 is TGTGCCACCAGTGATTTAACGGGAGGGCCGGTCGACGGGGAGCTGTTTTTT. This codes for CATSDLTGGPVDGELFF.

The chain joins TRBV12-3 or TRBV12-4 to TRBJ2-1; 7 nucleotides match TRBD2. Near its end, the DNA agrees better with TRBJ2-7, so the J call may be wrong. The CDR3 consists of 14 residues. The CDR3 spells CASSRGDSYNEQYF. Written as DNA, the CDR3 is TGTGCCAGCAGTCGGGGGGACTCCTACAATGAGCAGTACTTC.

Turning to this clonotype: Being one base from a much bigger clone, this may be a read error. V and J are TRBV29-1 and TRBJ2-1; 11 positions match TRBD2. Judging by the DNA end, TRBJ2-7 fits better; the J call may be wrong. Germline values: CDR1 SQVTM, CDR2 ANQGSEA. This CDR3 is built from 14 residues. The CDR3 DNA follows: TGCAGCGCCCTGGGACTAGCGGCCTACAATGAGCAGTACTTC. Amino acid sequence: CSALGLAAYNEQYF.

This clonotype was observed at least ten times. This chain joins TRBV3-1 and TRBJ2-1; TRBD2 agrees at 9 bases. V gave up 4 bases and J gave up 8 bases; unmatched junction bases: 12. The length of the CDR3 is 16 residues. Germline CDR1 reads LGHDT; CDR2 reads YNNKEL (reference sequence). CDR3 DNA sequence: TGTGCCAGCAGCCCCCGATTGGGTAGCGGGGGCGATGAGCAGTTCTTC. Translating gives CASSPRLGSGGDEQFF.

The rearrangement uses TRBV20-1 and TRBJ1-2; possible D gene TRBD1, 5 bases. This CDR3 has 14 amino acids. Looked up from germline, CDR1 is DFQATT and CDR2 is SNEGSKA (reference sequence). Trimming pared 1 base from V and 7 bases from J, leaving 16 bases between. CDR3 amino acids: CSARGQTGPSGYTF. The CDR3 DNA sequence: TGCAGTGCTAGAGGACAGACGGGGCCTTCTGGCTACACCTTC.

This chain connects TRBV20-1 to TRBJ2-5; D is ambiguous. The J call may be incorrect, as the DNA end agrees better with TRBJ2-7. This CDR3 spans 12 amino acids. The V gene's germline CDR1 is DFQATT and CDR2 SNEGSKA (reference sequence). The CDR3 spells CSAVRSSYEQYF. The CDR3 region has the DNA TGCAGTGCTGTCAGAAGCTCCTACGAGCAGTACTTC.

The rearrangement uses TRBV29-1 and TRBJ2-1; either TRBD1 or TRBD2 may supply D (8 bases each). In germline, CDR1 is SQVTM, CDR2 ANQGSEA. The CDR3 spans 14 residues. Trimming removed 7 bases from V and 15 bases from J, with 28 bases in between. As DNA, the CDR3 is TGCAGCGCCCAGGGGGCTAGCGGGTCCCAGCTTCGGTTCTTC. It codes for CSAQGASGSQLRFF.

There are a few counts of this clonotype. This chain uses TRBV10-3 with TRBJ2-2; a weak D match, TRBD1 (6 bases). V lost 0 bases, J lost 3 bases, and 14 bases lay in between. This CDR3 contains 17 residues. Germline-derived CDR1 and CDR2 are ENHRY and SYGVKD. The CDR3 loop is CAISESMVQGYTGELFF. The CDR3, as DNA: TGTGCCATCAGTGAGTCGATGGTACAGGGATACACCGGGGAGCTGTTTTTT.

This clonotype was detected ten times or more. This rearrangement joins TRBV12-3 or TRBV12-4 to TRBJ1-2, with D hard to call. The germline V and J ends were trimmed by 6 bases and 5 bases, with 7 bases remaining between them. The CDR3 has 11 amino acids. The CDR3, as DNA: TGTGCCAGCAGCTTCTATTATGGCTACACCTTC. This sequence encodes CASSFYYGYTF.

On this clonotype itself: A clone one base away is much larger, so this may be a read error. The genes are TRBV18 and TRBJ2-5; possibly TRBD2 for D (5 bases). CDR1 and CDR2 (germline): KGHSH, LQKENI. The CDR3 loop spans 15 amino acids. The ends were cut back, 5 bases at V and 1 base at J, with 14 bases in the middle. As DNA, the CDR3 is TGTGCCAGCTCATCAGATGACTATTCCCAAGAGACCCAGTACTTC. Amino acids: CASSSDDYSQETQYF.

This clonotype was counted a few times. The V and J genes are TRBV20-1 and TRBJ2-1; 11 nucleotides agree with TRBD2. From germline, CDR1 is DFQATT and CDR2 SNEGSKA (reference sequence). V was pared by 1 base and J by 0 bases, with 14 bases of the junction left unmatched. The length of the CDR3 is 20 residues. The DNA for the CDR3 is TGCAGTGCTAGAGTCGGAATAGCGGGGGGGGTACTGAGCTCCTACAATGAGCAGTTCTTC. Protein: CSARVGIAGGVLSSYNEQFF.

The chain carries TRBV12-3 or TRBV12-4 and TRBJ2-3; 7 bases are a match to TRBD2. V was clipped by 5 bases and J by 2 bases; unmatched bases: 7. The CDR3 contains 15 residues. The CDR3, as DNA: TGTGCCAGCAGTCTAGGGAGCGGGAACACAGATACGCAGTATTTT. The encoded protein is CASSLGSGNTDTQYF.

This clonotype was detected many times. This sequence joins TRBV3-1 and TRBJ2-7; D unclear. The CDR3 length is 13 residues. Germline CDR1 is LGHDT and CDR2 is YNNKEL (reference sequence). V was clipped by 1 base and J by 3 bases, with 7 bases between them. The DNA for the CDR3 is TGTGCCAGCAGCCAAGTAGGCAGCTACGAGCAGTACTTC. This translates into CASSQVGSYEQYF.

The J gene is TRBJ1-2, the V gene TRBV7-9; 11 nucleotides agree with TRBD1. V trimming: 5 bases; J trimming: 9 bases; junction bases outside the gene matches: 20. Germline V gene data show CDR1 as SEHNR and CDR2 as FQNEAQ (reference sequence). This CDR3 contains 18 residues. CDR3 nucleotides: TGTGCCAGCAGCCCCTTTTGGTCTGCGGGACAGGGGGGACGACGCTACACCTTC. This sequence encodes CASSPFWSAGQGGRRYTF.

This sequence joins TRBV4-1 and TRBJ2-1; 11 bases are a match to TRBD1. From germline, CDR1 is MGHRA and CDR2 YSYEKL. The V segment lost 3 bases and the J segment 7 bases; nucleotides outside the gene matches: 5. The CDR3 sequence is 15 residues long. CDR3 sequence reads: CASSQPGTGGNEQFF. The CDR3 DNA follows: TGCGCCAGCAGCCAGCCCGGGACAGGGGGTAATGAGCAGTTCTTC.

Points on this clonotype: At one boundary the junction diverges from the germline segment, which might be a read error. This chain joins TRBV5-1 and TRBJ1-2; TRBD1 aligns across 10 bases. In germline, CDR1 is SGHRS, CDR2 YFSETQ. The CDR3 has 13 residues. CDR3 nucleotide sequence: TGCGTCAGCAGCCAGGGACAGGGGAGTGGCTACACCTTC. Translation: CVSSQGQGSGYTF.

V gene TRBV20-1 combines with J gene TRBJ2-3, with 8 bases fitting TRBD2. The V gene's germline CDR1 is DFQATT and CDR2 SNEGSKA (reference sequence). This CDR3 spans 15 amino acids. V shed 6 bases, J shed 1 base, and the junction held 9 bases outside the gene matches. The CDR3 protein is CSAANAGGGTDTQYF. CDR3 nucleotides: TGCAGTGCCGCTAATGCGGGGGGCGGCACAGATACGCAGTATTTT.

V is TRBV7-6 and J is TRBJ1-1, with D possibly TRBD1 on 6 matching bases. The germline V gene encodes CDR1 SGHVS and CDR2 FNYEAQ. V was pared by 4 bases and J by 4 bases, with 16 bases between. This CDR3 region has 15 residues. CDR3 in DNA: TGTGCCAGCAGCTCCGGGCAGGGGCTCGGCACTGAAGCTTTCTTT. Residues: CASSSGQGLGTEAFF.